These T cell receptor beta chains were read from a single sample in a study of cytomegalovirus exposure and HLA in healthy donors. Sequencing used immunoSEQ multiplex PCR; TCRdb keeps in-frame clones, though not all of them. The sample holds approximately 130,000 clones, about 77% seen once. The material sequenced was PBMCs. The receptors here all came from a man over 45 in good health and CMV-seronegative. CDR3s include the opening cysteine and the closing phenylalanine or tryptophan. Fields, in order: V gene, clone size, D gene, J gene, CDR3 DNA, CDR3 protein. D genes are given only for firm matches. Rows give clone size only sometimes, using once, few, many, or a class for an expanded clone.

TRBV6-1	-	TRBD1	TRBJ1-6	TGTGCCAGCAGTCGGGGACAGCTTAATTCACCCCTCCACTTT	CASSRGQLNSPLHF
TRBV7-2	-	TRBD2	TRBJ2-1	TGTGCCAGCAGCTCTGAGGGCGGGAGGGCAGGCTACAATGAGCAGTTCTTC	CASSSEGGRAGYNEQFF
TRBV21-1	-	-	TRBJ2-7	TGTGCCAGCAGCACCCGGTGCGGGAGTACCTACGAGCAGTACTTC	CASSTRCGSTYEQYF
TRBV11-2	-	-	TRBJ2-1	TGTGCCAGCAGTTCCCAGGCGGGCTACAATGAGCAGTTCTTC	CASSSQAGYNEQFF
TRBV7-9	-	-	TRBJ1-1	TGTGCCAGCAGCTACCACCAGGGAAGCACTGAAGCTTTCTTT	CASSYHQGSTEAFF
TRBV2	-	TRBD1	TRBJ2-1	TGTGCCAGCAGCGGCGGACAGGGAGTACGCAATGAGCAGTTCTTC	CASSGGQGVRNEQFF
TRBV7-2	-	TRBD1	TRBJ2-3	TGTGCCAGCAGAAAAACCGGGACAGGGAGCACAGATACGCAGTATTTT	CASRKTGTGSTDTQYF
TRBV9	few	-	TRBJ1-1	TGTGCCAGCAGCGCCGCGACAGTGAACACTGAAGCTTTCTTT	CASSAATVNTEAFF
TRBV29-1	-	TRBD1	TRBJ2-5	TGCAGCGTTGAAGGCGGACAGGGAGCAGAGACCCAGTACTTC	CSVEGGQGAETQYF
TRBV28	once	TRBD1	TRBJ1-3	TGTGCCAGCAGTTTACGGGACAGGGAAAACACCATATATTTT	CASSLRDRENTIYF
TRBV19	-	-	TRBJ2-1	TGTGCCAGTAGTATCAGGGTCCCCTACAATGAGCAGTTCTTC	CASSIRVPYNEQFF
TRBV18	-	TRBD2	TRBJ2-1	TGTGCCAGCTCACCACCTAGCGGGAGATCCCTTGAGCAGTTCTTC	CASSPPSGRSLEQFF
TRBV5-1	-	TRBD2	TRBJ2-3	TGCGCCAGCAGCCTAGCGGGGCTAGATGATACGCAGTATTTT	CASSLAGLDDTQYF
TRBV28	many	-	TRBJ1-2	TGTGCCAGCATCCGCGGTGGGCAGGGGTCCGCTGGCTACACCTTC	CASIRGGQGSAGYTF
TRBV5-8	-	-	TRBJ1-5	TGTGTCAGCAGCCTGAAACAGGTTGATCAGCCCCAGCATTTT	CVSSLKQVDQPQHF
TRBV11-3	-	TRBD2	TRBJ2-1	TGTGCCAGCAGTCCGCGGGGGGGCTCCTACAATGAGCAGTTCTTC	CASSPRGGSYNEQFF
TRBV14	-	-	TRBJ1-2	TGTGCCAGCAGCCAAGATCGCGGGAATGGCTACACCTTC	CASSQDRGNGYTF
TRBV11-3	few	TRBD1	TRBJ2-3	TGTGCCAGCAGCCCTGGGACAGGGGGTCTGAATACGCAGTATTTT	CASSPGTGGLNTQYF
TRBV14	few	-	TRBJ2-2	TGTGCCAGCAGCCAGGGGGCTATTGCTGGGAACACCGGGGAGCTGTTTTTT	CASSQGAIAGNTGELFF
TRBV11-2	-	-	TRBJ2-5	TGTGCCAGCAGCTTAGAAGGGGCCCGCCAAGAGACCCAGTACTTC	CASSLEGARQETQYF
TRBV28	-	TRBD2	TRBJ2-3	TGTGCCAGCGGGAGCGGGGACGGCACAGATACGCAGTATTTT	CASGSGDGTDTQYF
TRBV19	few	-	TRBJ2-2	TGTGCCAGTAGTCCGGTTGCGAACACCGGGGAGCTGTTTTTT	CASSPVANTGELFF
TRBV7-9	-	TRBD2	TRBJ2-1	TGTGCCAGCAGCTTAGAACTAGCGGGGAGAAATGAGCAGTTCTTC	CASSLELAGRNEQFF
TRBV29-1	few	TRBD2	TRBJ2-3	TGCAGCGTTCGACTAGCGCGGAACACAGATACGCAGTATTTT	CSVRLARNTDTQYF
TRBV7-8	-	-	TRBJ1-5	TGTGCCAGCAGCTTAGCGTATGGCAGGGGCGCACCTCAGCCCCAGCATTTT	CASSLAYGRGAPQPQHF
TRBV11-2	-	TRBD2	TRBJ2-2	TGTGCCAGCAGCTTGTCGGGAGGGGTGAGCGCCGGGGAGCTGTTTTTT	CASSLSGGVSAGELFF
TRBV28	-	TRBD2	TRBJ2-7	TGTGCCAGCAGTTTAGCACTAGCGGGAGAGGCCTACGAGCAGTACTTC	CASSLALAGEAYEQYF
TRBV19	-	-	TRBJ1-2	TGTGCCAGTAGTATGGACACCCCTAACTATGGCTACACCTTC	CASSMDTPNYGYTF
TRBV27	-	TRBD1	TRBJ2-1	TGTGCCAGCAGTTTATCGGGGACAGGGGACAATGAGCAGTTCTTC	CASSLSGTGDNEQFF
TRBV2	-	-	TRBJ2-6	TGTGCCAGCGGAGGGGGCGGCGGGGCCAACGTCCTGACTTTC	CASGGGGGANVLTF
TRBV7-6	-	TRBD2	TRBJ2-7	TGTGCCAGCAGCTTCGCCCCCGGGACTATCTACGAGCAGTACTTC	CASSFAPGTIYEQYF
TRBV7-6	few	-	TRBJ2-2	TGTGCCAGCAGCTTATACGAGGGATTAAACACCGGGGAGCTGTTTTTT	CASSLYEGLNTGELFF
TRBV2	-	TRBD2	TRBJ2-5	TGTGCCAGCAGGCCGGGACTAGCAGGAGAGACCCAGTACTTC	CASRPGLAGETQYF
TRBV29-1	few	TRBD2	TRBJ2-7	TGCAGCGTTGTTATGGGGGGGGACTACGAGCAGTACTTC	CSVVMGGDYEQYF
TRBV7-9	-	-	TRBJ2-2	TGTGCCAGCATTACGGAGGCCTGGAACACCGGGGAGCTGTTTTTT	CASITEAWNTGELFF